These 25 T cell receptor beta chains share one sample of origin, sequenced in a study of beta chain features in type 1 diabetes. The isolated RNA, all of it, was reverse transcribed, so expressed TCRB transcripts were what got sequenced. Produced via immunoSEQ multiplex PCR; TCRdb's table is partial and in-frame only. In the table there are approximately 170,000 clones, approximately 8% of which are singletons. Their target antigens are unknown. The study's findings and limits: TCRB CDR3 length was moderately but significantly reduced in all four CD4+ subsets of Type 1 diabetes patients.

The specimen sequenced was central memory CD4+ T cells from blood. Receptor source: a woman between 40 and 50 years old with type 1 diabetes.

The rearrangement uses TRBV9 and TRBJ1-4; D possibly corresponds to TRBD1 (6 bases). The V gene's germline CDR1 is SGDLS and CDR2 YYNGEE. Trimming took 4 bases from V and 3 from J, leaving 10 bases between them. There are 14 residues in the CDR3. The CDR3 DNA reads as TGTGCCAGCAGCAGCGGACAGTCTAATGAAAAACTGTTTTTT. It encodes CASSSGQSNEKLFF.

There are a few counts of this clone. This sequence joins TRBV7-2 and TRBJ1-6, with 8 bases matching TRBD1. The length of the CDR3 is 15 residues. The V gene end was trimmed by 5 bases and the J gene end by 7 bases; junction bases not matched to a gene: 7. CDR1 and CDR2 from the germline V gene are SGHTA and FQGNSA. The CDR3, as DNA: TGTGCCAGCAGCCGGACAGGGAATCAGAATTCACCCCTCCACTTT. This sequence encodes CASSRTGNQNSPLHF.

This clone was detected a few times. The chain links TRBV7-2 to TRBJ1-1, with D possibly matching TRBD1 (6 bases). The CDR3 extends over 14 amino acids. V was trimmed by 3 bases and J by 5 bases, leaving 13 bases between them. Germline V gene sequence: CDR1 SGHTA, CDR2 FQGNSA. The CDR3 nucleotides read TGTGCCAGCAGCTTCGTGGGGGCGCGAACTGAAGCTTTCTTT. It yields the protein CASSFVGARTEAFF. The whole variable domain, remainder taken from reference TRBV7-2 and TRBJ1-1, is GAGVSQSPSNKVTEKGKDVELRCDPISGHTALYWYRQSLGQGLEFLIYFQGNSAPDKSGLPSDRFSAERTGGSVSTLTIQRTQQEDSAVYLCASSFVGARTEAFFGQGTRLTVV.

Only a few counts were recorded for this clone. The gene calls are TRBV15 and TRBJ2-7; 10 positions match TRBD2. The length of the CDR3 is 17 residues. Germline V gene lookup returns CDR1 LNHNV and CDR2 YYDKDF (reference sequence). The V segment lost 4 bases and the J segment 7 bases; nucleotides outside the gene matches: 16. In DNA form, the CDR3 reads TGTGCCACCAGCAACACTATTAGCGGGGGGCACCCAGAGGAGCAGTACTTC. This encodes CATSNTISGGHPEEQYF.

This chain uses TRBV25-1 with TRBJ2-1; TRBD2 matches 7 bases. Germline assignment: CDR1 MGHDK and CDR2 SYGVNS. CDR3 length equals 17 residues. The V segment lost 3 bases and the J segment 7 bases; nucleotides outside the gene matches: 15. The CDR3 nucleotides are TGTGCCAGCAGTGAGTCAGTTTGGGGCGGGAGACGGAATGAGCAGTTCTTC. Its protein product is CASSESVWGGRRNEQFF.

This clone was detected only a few times. The chain uses TRBV13 and TRBJ1-5; D is perhaps TRBD1 (6 bases). Germline CDR1 is PRHDT and CDR2 is FYEKMQ (reference sequence). V shed 7 bases and J shed 3 bases, with 16 bases lying between them. The CDR3 covers 15 residues. The CDR3: CASTRFRDNNQPQHF. CDR3 sequence (DNA): TGTGCCAGCACCCGTTTCCGGGACAACAATCAGCCCCAGCATTTT. The full variable domain, with the rest looked up from reference TRBV13 and TRBJ1-5, is AAGVIQSPRHLIKEKRETATLKCYPIPRHDTVYWYQQGPGQDPQFLISFYEKMQSDKGSIPDRFSAQQFSDYHSELNMSSLELGDSALYFCASTRFRDNNQPQHFGDGTRLSIL.

The V and J genes are TRBV5-1 and TRBJ2-5, with D maybe TRBD1 (6 bases). CDR1 is SGHRS and CDR2 is YFSETQ in the germline V gene. V was shortened by 2 bases and J by 1 base, with 9 bases between the two germline ends. The CDR3 totals 14 residues. The CDR3 DNA sequence: TGCGCCAGCAGCTTACGGACAGTCCAAGAGACCCAGTACTTC. Translated, it gives CASSLRTVQETQYF.

The rearrangement links TRBV7-3 to TRBJ1-1; D call uncertain. CDR3 length equals 13 residues. Germline V gene sequence: CDR1 SGHTA, CDR2 FQGTGA. Trimming pared 3 bases from V and 2 bases from J, leaving 7 bases between. CDR3 amino acids: CASSFDTNTEAFF. The CDR3 bases are TGTGCCAGCAGCTTCGACACCAACACTGAAGCTTTCTTT.

V and J are TRBV11-2 and TRBJ1-2; TRBD1 aligns across 10 bases. J lost 6 bases, V lost 6 bases, and 4 bases had no gene match. The CDR3 is 13 residues long. Per the germline V gene, CDR1 is SGHAT and CDR2 is FQNNGV. This CDR3 reads CASRRQGADGYTF. The DNA of the CDR3 is TGTGCCAGCAGGCGACAGGGGGCCGATGGCTACACCTTC.

The V and J genes are TRBV30 and TRBJ1-1, with 9 positions matching TRBD1. In germline, CDR1 is GTSNPN, CDR2 SVGIG (reference sequence). The V segment lost 1 base and the J segment 7 bases; nucleotides outside the gene matches: 7. The CDR3 is 14 residues long. Here the CDR3 DNA reads TGTGCCTGGAGTGCCCGATGGGACAGGGATGAAGCTTTCTTT. Its translation is CAWSARWDRDEAFF.

This clone was counted at least ten times. CDR3 protein: CASSSDSVTGELFF. Written as DNA, the CDR3 is TGTGCCAGCAGCTCCGACAGCGTAACCGGGGAGCTGTTTTTT. The rearrangement links TRBV7-2 to TRBJ2-2, with a possible D match to TRBD1 (5 bases). The CDR3 contains 14 residues. Germline CDR1 SGHTA, CDR2 FQGNSA. Deletions cut 4 bases from V and 5 bases from J, with 11 bases between.

This clone was picked up a small number of times. The chain uses TRBV9 and TRBJ1-6, with TRBD1 matching over 10 bases. V dropped 4 bases and J dropped 10; count of bases not matched to a gene: 5. The CDR3 has 14 amino acids. CDR1 is SGDLS and CDR2 is YYNGEE in the germline V gene. CDR3 bases: TGTGCCAGCAGCCCTGGACAGGGGGAGTCACCCCTCCACTTT. Protein sequence: CASSPGQGESPLHF.

This clone has a handful of counts. This chain uses TRBV28 with TRBJ2-1, with 8 bases matching TRBD2. CDR1 and CDR2 (germline): MDHEN, SYDVKM. V lost 3 bases, J lost 7 bases, and 8 bases stayed unmatched. The CDR3 loop spans 15 amino acids. The CDR3 spells CASSFIVAGSNEQFF. The CDR3 DNA follows: TGTGCCAGCAGTTTCATAGTAGCGGGATCAAATGAGCAGTTCTTC.

This chain joins TRBV5-4 and TRBJ2-3; no firm D call. CDR1 is SGHNT, CDR2 YYREEE, per germline (reference sequence). V was clipped by 4 bases and J by 2 bases, with 5 bases between them. This CDR3 has 12 amino acids. The CDR3 DNA follows: TGTGCCAGCAGCACCTACACAGATACGCAGTATTTT. As protein: CASSTYTDTQYF.

This clone was seen at least ten times. The chain has TRBV7-2 and TRBJ2-2; 11 bases line up with TRBD1. The V gene's germline CDR1 is SGHTA and CDR2 FQGNSA. V dropped 6 bases and J dropped 5; count of bases not matched to a gene: 14. This CDR3 spans 18 amino acids. CDR3 region: CASRKILGQGARTGELFF. DNA for the CDR3: TGTGCCAGCAGGAAGATTCTCGGACAGGGGGCACGAACCGGGGAGCTGTTTTTT. The whole variable domain, filled in from reference TRBV7-2 and TRBJ2-2, reads GAGVSQSPSNKVTEKGKDVELRCDPISGHTALYWYRQSLGQGLEFLIYFQGNSAPDKSGLPSDRFSAERTGGSVSTLTIQRTQQEDSAVYLCASRKILGQGARTGELFFGEGSRLTVL.

The V and J genes are TRBV28 and TRBJ2-3, with 9 bases that match TRBD2. V was pared by 2 bases and J by 2 bases, with 5 bases of the junction left unmatched. The CDR3 totals 16 residues. Germline loops: CDR1 MDHEN, CDR2 SYDVKM. The CDR3 bases are TGTGCCAGCAGTTTACAGGCTAGCGGGGTCACAGATACGCAGTATTTT. As protein: CASSLQASGVTDTQYF.

V gene TRBV7-8 combines with J gene TRBJ1-6; D is possibly TRBD1 (5 bases). Germline CDR1 is SGHVS and CDR2 is FQNEAQ. CDR3 length equals 12 residues. The ends were cut back, 4 bases at V and 10 bases at J, with 8 bases in the middle. The CDR3 sequence is CASSWGESPLHF. CDR3 DNA: TGTGCCAGCAGCTGGGGGGAGTCACCCCTCCACTTT.

There are a few counts of this clone. CDR3 sequence reads: CSVQGPQLGGYTF. The CDR3, as DNA: TGCAGCGTTCAAGGTCCCCAACTTGGTGGCTACACCTTC. The rearrangement joins TRBV29-1 to TRBJ1-2, with D unclear. The germline V gene has CDR1 SQVTM and CDR2 ANQGSEA. This CDR3 has 13 residues. The ends were cut back, 5 bases at V and 7 bases at J, with 17 bases in the middle.

This clone was detected a few times. This chain uses TRBV6-5 with TRBJ2-4; D is perhaps TRBD1 (6 bases). The germline V gene has CDR1 MNHEY and CDR2 SVGAGI. This CDR3 is built from 13 residues. V was clipped by 7 bases and J by 6 bases, with 13 bases between them. The CDR3 nucleotides are TGTGCCAGCAATCTCGACAGGCCAAACATTCAGTACTTC. This sequence encodes CASNLDRPNIQYF.

J is TRBJ2-2 and V is TRBV20-1; no definite D call. The germline V and J ends were trimmed by 4 bases and 4 bases, with 4 bases remaining between them. Germline V gene sequence: CDR1 DFQATT, CDR2 SNEGSKA (reference sequence). The CDR3 consists of 11 residues. CDR3 DNA: TGCAGTGCTACTATCACCGGGGAGCTGTTTTTT. It codes for CSATITGELFF.

There are a few counts of this clone. The chain joins TRBV15 to TRBJ2-5; 14 bases match TRBD2. V shed 3 bases and J 6 bases; nucleotides not matched to a gene: 3. This CDR3 contains 15 residues. Germline V lookup: CDR1 LNHNV, CDR2 YYDKDF (reference sequence). The CDR3 DNA reads TGTGCCACCAGCAGCGGGACTAGCGGGAGCAAGACCCAGTACTTC. Its protein is CATSSGTSGSKTQYF.

This clone appeared a few times. The gene calls are TRBV6-5 and TRBJ1-1; tentative D call: TRBD1 (6 bases). V was trimmed by 5 bases and J by 1 base, leaving 11 bases between them. The CDR3 spans 14 residues. Looked up from germline, CDR1 is MNHEY and CDR2 is SVGAGI. DNA for the CDR3: TGTGCCAGCAGTCACAGACAGGCGAACACTGAAGCTTTCTTT. It specifies CASSHRQANTEAFF.

The chain's CDR3 is CASRPGTGANVLTF. The DNA of the CDR3 is TGCGCCAGCCGCCCGGGGACAGGGGCCAACGTCCTGACTTTC. This chain links TRBV5-1 with TRBJ2-6; D may be TRBD1 (6 bases). With 7 bases removed from V and 4 bases from J, the gap between germline ends came to 12 bases. CDR1 and CDR2 from the germline V gene are SGHRS and YFSETQ. CDR3 length equals 14 residues.

This chain connects TRBV28 to TRBJ1-1, with 9 nucleotides matching TRBD1. V gave up 5 bases and J gave up 0 bases; unmatched junction bases: 1. Germline lookup yields CDR1 MDHEN and CDR2 SYDVKM. This CDR3 is built from 14 residues. The CDR3 DNA follows: TGTGCCAGCAGTCGGGACAGGGTGAACACTGAAGCTTTCTTT. Translation gives CASSRDRVNTEAFF.

The V gene is TRBV18, the J gene TRBJ1-6, with a possible D match to TRBD1 (5 bases). Trimming cost V 3 bases and J 3 bases, with 9 bases left between them. There are 15 residues in the CDR3. CDR1 KGHSH and CDR2 LQKENI come from the germline V gene. This CDR3 is CASSPQTDYNSPLHF. CDR3 in DNA: TGTGCCAGCTCACCGCAGACAGACTATAATTCACCCCTCCACTTT.